The following is a T cell receptor (beta chain) sequence with its context. Treatment noted: randomized to nivolumab then ipilimumab (arm A) or the reverse (arm B). Patients had received no earlier DNA-damaging chemotherapy. PBMC sorting kept live CD3+CD8+ cells without CD19 or CD56. There are 16 residues in the CDR3. The germline V gene has CDR1 SGHVS and CDR2 FQNEAQ. V lost 3 bases, J lost 0 bases, and 11 bases lay in between. The record originates from a study of sequential checkpoint blockade in melanoma. The overall study: First-line arms were nivolumab then ipilimumab, or the reverse, randomized 1:1. After both sequences, patients received maintenance nivolumab.

Profiling relied on immunoSEQ multiplex PCR, and the TCRdb table lists in-frame clones only, not all of them. The table has tens of thousands of clones, 86% seen once. This sequence joins TRBV7-8 and TRBJ1-4; no clear D gene. This receptor was taken from a human donor with melanoma. The specimen was CD8+ T cells sorted from blood (inferred from file names), collected from a patient given nivolumab and ipilimumab in sequence. CDR3 DNA sequence: TGTGCCAGCAGCTTGTCTCGAGGGACAACTAATGAAAAACTGTTTTTT. The encoded protein is CASSLSRGTTNEKLFF.